The subject of this entry is one T cell receptor (beta chain). Its specificity is unknown. The germline V gene encodes CDR1 LNHDA and CDR2 SQIVND (reference sequence). V was clipped by 3 bases and J by 2 bases, with 11 bases between them. The CDR3 is made up of 15 amino acids. Sequencing used immunoSEQ multiplex PCR; TCRdb keeps in-frame clones, though not all of them. The sample includes 75,000 to 90,000 clones, roughly 88% seen only once; the top ten take roughly 8.7%. This specimen belongs to a study of T cell responses to AZD1222 COVID-19 vaccine. Looking at the study overall: Combined were second doses at about 4 or about 12 weeks. Findings and limits, study-wide: Researchers took repertoire samples only after the peak T cell response had come. Spike-specific TCR repertoires showed rising breadth and depth after two AZD1222 doses.

This chain connects TRBV19 to TRBJ1-5, with a possible D match to TRBD1 (5 bases). The source of this sequence is an adult in good health. Here the sequenced sample was peripheral blood, taken on day 0 of AZD1222 vaccination. CDR3 nucleotides: TGTGCCAGTAGTATGGGACGGGAGGGCAATCAGCCCCAGCATTTT. Its protein product is CASSMGREGNQPQHF.